Below are 4 T cell receptor beta chains sequenced from a single sample in a study of T cell responses to AZD1222 COVID-19 vaccine. Clones were read by immunoSEQ multiplex PCR, and TCRdb kept only the in-frame ones, dropping some. Altogether approximately 75,000 clones are present, about 90% being singletons, with the ten largest covering over 1.1%. The sequencing used peripheral blood, collected 28 days after the second AZD1222 dose. The receptors originated from an adult who received the AZD1222 COVID-19 vaccine.

The chain couples TRBV5-8 to TRBJ2-3; D is ambiguous. Germline CDR1 reads SGHTS; CDR2 reads YDEGEE. The V and J ends lost 0 bases and 5 bases respectively, with 10 bases between them. This CDR3 region has 14 residues. CDR3 sequence (DNA): TGTGCCAGCAGCTTGGGCCCCTTTGGAGATACGCAGTATTTT. It specifies CASSLGPFGDTQYF. Full variable domain (outside the CDR3, taken from reference TRBV5-8 and TRBJ2-3): EAGVTQSPTHLIKTRGQQATLRCSPISGHTSVYWYQQALGLGLQFLLWYDEGEERNRGNFPPRFSGRQFPNYSSELNVNALELEDSALYLCASSLGPFGDTQYFGPGTRLTVL.

The chain couples TRBV3-1 (or the pseudogene TRBV3-2) to TRBJ1-6; D ambiguous. The CDR3 spans 16 residues. Trimming took off 1 base at V and 4 bases at J, with 11 bases between the two ends. Germline V gene lookup returns CDR1 LGHDT and CDR2 YNNKEL (reference sequence). CDR3 sequence: CASSQAAVGYNSPLHF. For the CDR3, the DNA is TGTGCCAGCAGCCAAGCGGCAGTGGGGTATAATTCACCCCTCCACTTT.

The chain employs TRBV28 and TRBJ1-5; D might be TRBD1 (6 bases). The CDR3 runs to 14 residues. Trimming stripped 6 bases from V and 9 bases from J, with 18 bases between. Germline V gene data show CDR1 as MDHEN and CDR2 as SYDVKM. CDR3: CASRFTGPGAPQHF. CDR3 bases: TGTGCCAGCAGATTCACAGGGCCGGGGGCGCCCCAGCATTTT.

This clone is a singleton in its sample. This rearrangement joins TRBV4-1 to TRBJ1-5, with a tentative D call TRBD1 (6 bases). Deletions cut 3 bases from V and 4 bases from J, with 13 bases between. The CDR3 runs 15 residues. Germline V gives CDR1 MGHRA, CDR2 YSYEKL. CDR3: CASSHGGGANQPQHF. In nucleotides, the CDR3 is TGCGCCAGCAGCCACGGAGGGGGAGCAAATCAGCCCCAGCATTTT.